This is a list of T cell receptor beta chains from one sample in a study of OX40 agonist ivuxolimab in advanced cancers. TCRdb's copy holds only in-frame clones and misses some; the assay was immunoSEQ multiplex PCR. The table shows about 31,000 clones, with around nine tenths occurring only once. The source was CD4+ or CD8+ T cells sorted from blood, collected in a trial of the OX40 agonist ivuxolimab. The receptors were sampled from an adult with an advanced solid tumor such as melanoma, head and neck, liver or kidney cancer. Each CDR3 is given with its conserved first and last residue. Each record gives: clone size, V gene, J gene, D gene, CDR3 protein, CDR3 DNA. D genes are given only for firm matches. Size tells how often a clone was seen (once, few, many) or the class of an expanded clone, and some rows leave it out.

abundance: -
v_gene: TRBV28
j_gene: TRBJ2-7
d_gene: -
CDR3aa: CASSYPSSSYEQYF
CDR3nt: TGTGCCAGCAGTTATCCATCGAGCTCCTACGAGCAGTACTTC

abundance: -
v_gene: TRBV5-5
j_gene: TRBJ1-5
d_gene: TRBD1
CDR3aa: CASSLGNQGARNQPQHF
CDR3nt: TGTGCCAGCAGCTTAGGGAACCAGGGGGCCCGCAATCAGCCCCAGCATTTT

abundance: once
v_gene: TRBV6-1
j_gene: TRBJ2-5
d_gene: TRBD2
CDR3aa: CASSDFRFGLAGEETQYF
CDR3nt: TGTGCCAGCAGTGATTTTCGATTCGGCCTCGCGGGGGAAGAGACCCAGTACTTC

abundance: -
v_gene: TRBV27
j_gene: TRBJ1-1
d_gene: -
CDR3aa: CASSSLGTNTEAFF
CDR3nt: TGTGCCAGCAGTTCTCTAGGCACTAACACTGAAGCTTTCTTT

abundance: -
v_gene: TRBV27
j_gene: TRBJ2-3
d_gene: TRBD2
CDR3aa: CASSLSLAGVVDTQYF
CDR3nt: TGTGCCAGCAGTTTATCCTTAGCGGGAGTGGTAGATACGCAGTATTTT

abundance: once
v_gene: TRBV7-6
j_gene: TRBJ2-7
d_gene: -
CDR3aa: CASSPADGYEQYF
CDR3nt: TGTGCCAGCAGCCCAGCGGACGGATACGAGCAGTACTTC

abundance: -
v_gene: TRBV7-9
j_gene: TRBJ2-5
d_gene: -
CDR3aa: CASSLVSSGGWETQYF
CDR3nt: TGTGCCAGCAGCTTAGTTTCTTCGGGGGGCTGGGAGACCCAGTACTTC

abundance: -
v_gene: TRBV7-8
j_gene: TRBJ2-7
d_gene: -
CDR3aa: CASSPGVDEQYF
CDR3nt: TGTGCCAGCAGCCCGGGTGTAGACGAGCAGTACTTC

abundance: few
v_gene: TRBV6-5
j_gene: TRBJ2-7
d_gene: TRBD1
CDR3aa: CASSYSRDRVPYEQYF
CDR3nt: TGTGCCAGCAGTTACTCCCGGGACAGGGTACCCTACGAGCAGTACTTC

abundance: -
v_gene: TRBV7-8
j_gene: TRBJ2-1
d_gene: TRBD2
CDR3aa: CASRNDAGGTYNEQFF
CDR3nt: TGTGCCAGCAGGAACGATGCGGGAGGCACTTACAATGAGCAGTTCTTC

abundance: medium-sized
v_gene: TRBV10-2
j_gene: TRBJ2-5
d_gene: -
CDR3aa: CASNDLQETQYF
CDR3nt: TGCGCCAGCAACGACCTCCAAGAGACCCAGTACTTC

abundance: -
v_gene: TRBV6-5
j_gene: TRBJ2-3
d_gene: TRBD2
CDR3aa: CASSYLAGYDPDTQYF
CDR3nt: TGTGCCAGCAGTTACTTAGCGGGTTATGATCCAGATACGCAGTATTTT